One sample yielded the 19 T cell receptor beta chains listed below, sequenced in a study of control samples from healthy donors and cancer patients. Repertoires were generated with immunoSEQ multiplex PCR, while TCRdb's copy carries only in-frame clones and drops some. The table includes fewer than 200,000 clones, 70% to 90% detected once. Sequencing was carried out using blood. These receptors came from a man under 40 in good health.

Only a few counts were recorded for this clone. The sample holds other DNA sequences that translate to the same CDR3. V gene TRBV4-2 combines with J gene TRBJ1-2; possibly TRBD1 for D (6 bases). The CDR3 covers 15 residues. The germline CDR1 and CDR2 sequences are LGHNA and YNFKEQ. Trimming took 0 bases from V and 4 from J, leaving 12 bases between them. The CDR3 is CASSQEDRPAYGYTF. The CDR3 coding sequence is TGTGCCAGCAGCCAAGAGGACAGACCAGCCTATGGCTACACCTTC.

This chain joins TRBV5-6 and TRBJ1-2; D is possibly TRBD1 (6 bases). V lost 0 bases, J lost 0 bases, and 12 bases lay in between. Germline values: CDR1 SGHDT, CDR2 YYEEEE. The CDR3 covers 16 residues. CDR3 sequence reads: CASSLAGAQANYGYTF. As DNA, the CDR3 is TGTGCCAGCAGCTTGGCGGGGGCGCAGGCTAACTATGGCTACACCTTC.

The rearrangement uses TRBV28 and TRBJ2-5; the match to TRBD1 covers 7 bases. With V trimmed by 7 bases and J by 2 bases, 1 base remained unmatched. This CDR3 is 12 amino acids long. Germline V gene lookup returns CDR1 MDHEN and CDR2 SYDVKM. The CDR3 is CASKGQQETQYF. In DNA, the CDR3 is TGTGCCAGCAAGGGACAGCAAGAGACCCAGTACTTC.

V is TRBV4-1 and J is TRBJ1-2, with D unclear. In germline, CDR1 is MGHRA, CDR2 YSYEKL. This CDR3 has 13 residues. The V end lost 0 bases, the J end lost 7 bases, and 9 bases lay between the germline ends. CDR3 in amino acids: CASSQETQGGYTF. DNA of the CDR3: TGCGCCAGCAGCCAAGAGACCCAAGGTGGCTACACCTTC.

This chain connects TRBV28 to TRBJ1-4; D is unclear. The CDR3 loop spans 13 amino acids. Deletions cut 8 bases from V and 8 bases from J, with 15 bases between. Germline lookup yields CDR1 MDHEN and CDR2 SYDVKM. Here the CDR3 DNA reads TGTGCCAGCCAGAAGTTGGATCAAGAAAAACTGTTTTTT. It yields the protein CASQKLDQEKLFF.

V is TRBV2 and J is TRBJ1-1; tentative D call: TRBD1 (5 bases). V lost 8 bases and J lost 6, with 16 bases in between. Germline V lookup: CDR1 SNHLY, CDR2 FYNNEI. The length of the CDR3 is 13 residues. CDR3 DNA: TGTGCCAGCCTGTCGGGGGAAAGGTCTGAAGCTTTCTTT. This encodes CASLSGERSEAFF. The whole variable domain, remainder taken from reference TRBV2 and TRBJ1-1, is EPEVTQTPSHQVTQMGQEVILRCVPISNHLYFYWYRQILGQKVEFLVSFYNNEISEKSEIFDDQFSVERPDGSNFTLKIRSTKLEDSAMYFCASLSGERSEAFFGQGTRLTVV.

The chain has TRBV5-4 and TRBJ2-2, with D uncertain. V was trimmed by 0 bases and J by 5 bases, leaving 11 bases between them. The CDR3 has 15 amino acids. Germline CDR1 and CDR2: SGHNT and YYREEE (reference sequence). The CDR3 spells CASSLAQQKTGELFF. The CDR3 DNA reads as TGTGCCAGCAGCTTGGCCCAGCAAAAGACCGGGGAGCTGTTTTTT.

The chain uses TRBV4-1 and TRBJ1-3; D gene unclear. The CDR3 totals 15 residues. V lost 1 base to trimming and J lost 2 bases, with 9 bases between them. The germline V gene encodes CDR1 MGHRA and CDR2 YSYEKL. In nucleotides, the CDR3 is TGCGCCAGCAGCCAAGGGTCTTGGGCTGGAAACACCATATATTTT. Translation: CASSQGSWAGNTIYF.

The chain couples TRBV12-3 or TRBV12-4 to TRBJ1-5; D gene uncertain. V lost 5 bases and J lost 8, with 13 bases in between. The CDR3 loop spans 13 amino acids. The CDR3 region has the DNA TGTGCCAGCAGTATCAGCCCCGCGGAGCCCCAGCATTTT. Encoded protein: CASSISPAEPQHF.

The rearrangement links TRBV29-1 to TRBJ2-2; TRBD1 is a possible D gene (5 bases). Germline V lookup: CDR1 SQVTM, CDR2 ANQGSEA. This CDR3 is 14 amino acids long. Trimming cost V 4 bases and J 2 bases, with 11 bases left between them. The CDR3 here is CSVVGQLNTGELFF. Written as DNA, the CDR3 is TGCAGCGTTGTTGGACAACTTAACACCGGGGAGCTGTTTTTT.

This rearrangement joins TRBV9 to TRBJ2-7; TRBD1 matches at 8 bases. The V segment lost 4 bases and the J segment 2 bases; nucleotides outside the gene matches: 8. The CDR3 spans 15 residues. Germline V gene sequence: CDR1 SGDLS, CDR2 YYNGEE. The CDR3 bases are TGTGCCAGCAGCTCCGGACAGGGCCCAGCCTACGAGCAGTACTTC. This translates into CASSSGQGPAYEQYF.

This clone was picked up a small number of times. The V gene is TRBV27, the J gene TRBJ1-2; D remains unclear. Germline CDR1 reads MNHEY; CDR2 reads SMNVEV (reference sequence). Trimming stripped 6 bases from V and 8 bases from J, with 22 bases between. The CDR3 has 15 residues. CDR3: CASRSTGRRPGGYTF. In nucleotides, the CDR3 is TGTGCCAGCAGGAGTACTGGACGGCGACCTGGCGGCTACACCTTC.

The genes are TRBV7-3 and TRBJ2-5; 7 bases agree with TRBD1. This CDR3 contains 14 residues. V shed 5 bases and J 4 bases; nucleotides not matched to a gene: 7. Per germline, CDR1 SGHTA and CDR2 FQGTGA. The DNA of the CDR3 is TGTGCCAGCAGCCCGCAGACAGGGAGAGAGACCCAGTACTTC. This sequence encodes CASSPQTGRETQYF. Full variable domain (remainder filled in from reference TRBV7-3 and TRBJ2-5): GAGVSQTPSNKVTEKGKYVELRCDPISGHTALYWYRQSLGQGPEFLIYFQGTGAADDSGLPNDRFFAVRPEGSVSTLKIQRTERGDSAVYLCASSPQTGRETQYFGPGTRLLVL.

A word on this clone: Other nucleotide sequences in the sample specify the same CDR3. The chain employs TRBV3-1 (or the pseudogene TRBV3-2) and TRBJ2-5; D call uncertain. This CDR3 has 15 amino acids. The germline V and J ends were trimmed by 4 bases and 5 bases, with 17 bases remaining between them. CDR1 is LGHDT and CDR2 is YNNKEL in the germline V gene (reference sequence). CDR3 nucleotides: TGTGCCAGCAGCCCCTTCGGGCACGCCCAGGAGACCCAGTACTTC. Its translation is CASSPFGHAQETQYF.

This chain joins TRBV7-2 and TRBJ1-2; D not resolved. Per the germline V gene, CDR1 is SGHTA and CDR2 is FQGNSA. Trimming stripped 5 bases from V and 3 bases from J, with 10 bases between. CDR3 length: 13 residues. This chain's CDR3 is CASSPSGDYGYTF. Written as DNA, the CDR3 is TGTGCCAGCAGCCCGTCGGGTGACTATGGCTACACCTTC.

The rearrangement uses TRBV29-1 and TRBJ2-1, with TRBD2 identical over 7 bases. The CDR3 sequence is 15 residues long. Germline CDR1 and CDR2: SQVTM and ANQGSEA. The V and J ends lost 7 bases and 0 bases, in that order; junction bases with no gene match: 9. The CDR3 DNA is TGCAGCGAGCTAGGCGGGGGTAGCTCCTACAATGAGCAGTTCTTC. Translation gives CSELGGGSSYNEQFF.

CDR3 residues: CASSDYRGSEETQYF. CDR3 bases: TGTGCCAGCAGTGATTACAGGGGTTCGGAAGAGACCCAGTACTTC. V is TRBV6-6 and J is TRBJ2-5, with 7 bases fitting TRBD1. The V gene's germline CDR1 is MNHNY and CDR2 SVGAGI (reference sequence). The CDR3 extends over 15 amino acids. With V trimmed by 5 bases and J by 3 bases, 9 bases remained unmatched.

The chain couples TRBV13 to TRBJ2-2; the D is unclear. This CDR3 has 12 amino acids. Germline-derived CDR1 and CDR2 are PRHDT and FYEKMQ (reference sequence). V lost 4 bases to trimming and J lost 3 bases, with 3 bases between them. DNA of the CDR3: TGTGCCAGCAGCTCCCACACCGGGGAGCTGTTTTTT. It translates to CASSSHTGELFF.

The rearrangement links TRBV28 to TRBJ2-1; D possibly uses TRBD1 or TRBD2 (5 bases each). The CDR3 extends over 16 amino acids. Germline lookup yields CDR1 MDHEN and CDR2 SYDVKM. V shed 5 bases and J shed 5 bases, with 19 bases lying between them. For the CDR3, the DNA is TGTGCCAGCAGTCCCTTTTTGACGGGACCGAACAATGAGCAGTTCTTC. Translating it yields CASSPFLTGPNNEQFF.